This T cell receptor (beta chain) was documented in a study of somatic mutations in cytotoxic T cells in rheumatoid arthritis (dated by TCRdb to the late 2010s). About the full investigation: Right after diagnosis and prior to the start of any treatment, about 33 ml EDTA of peripheral blood was drawn from patients. Some V beta antibody-stained T-cell populations were flow-sorted on a FACSAria II or Sony SH800 at nearly 100% purity, and sorted V beta1+ cells also underwent TCRB sequencing. In newly diagnosed rheumatoid arthritis without treatment, the study examined if expanded CD8+ T-cell clones harbor somatic mutations, relying on TCRB deep sequencing to characterize clonality. A total of 65 rheumatoid arthritis patients and about 20 healthy controls underwent TCRB deep sequencing. Patients and controls did not essentially differ in median age, which was nearly identical between the groups.

Sequencing of TCRB CDR3 was done on genomic DNA with the immunoSEQ assay. Turning to the authors' computational methods: Patient CD8+ clones larger than 1% were compared against published virus-specific TCRB sequences, and only a few matched. Nothing other than productive TCRB rearrangements was included in the analyses. Clonality was calculated as a Shannon entropy-based productive clonality index, and a clone was defined by a unique TCRB CDR3 sequence. To calculate repertoire overlap between two samples, the template counts of each clone were considered relative to each sample's total templates. Flow cytometry-measured V-gene usage correlated with V-gene usage from TCRB sequencing, with a Spearman r of about 0.56. Entries here come from immuneACCESS through TCRdb and include only in-frame sequences with V and J called. Some clones fail to appear in such tables; in the studies checked, an unresolved V gene covers under half of the shortfall, and the cause of the remainder is unknown. V, J and clone size derive from that table, while D and trimming were established from the DNA sequence. Recorded for this sample are some 18,000 clones; 80% to 90% of them occurred a single time. The top ten hold 11% to 15% of the sample.

About this clone itself: The target of this receptor is not known. The input lacks base qualities; no much larger clone sits a single base away.

Results the study describes overall, beyond this receptor: No adjustment for multiple comparisons was made for the slight TRBV07 underrepresentation in patients. An increase of CD8+ clonality with age was seen in patients (Spearman r ~ 0.46) but not in healthy controls. Several identical CD8+ TCRB sequences were found in both blood and synovial fluid, and in 8 of 65 patients the largest CD8+ clone exceeded 20% of CD8+ cells. There was no significant difference in CD8+ T-cell clonality between rheumatoid arthritis patients and age-matched healthy controls. It was unknown which antigens the expanded CD8+ clones targeted, and their absence from virus-specific databases did not exclude viral specificity.

The CDR3 has 16 amino acids, counting the end cysteine and phenylalanine. Only CDR3 DNA is held: 48 bases, read in frame from base 1. Based on the germline V gene (reference sequence), the CDR1 and CDR2 sequences are LNHDA and SQIVND. The trim is 4 bases for V and 2 bases for J, with a gap of 12 bases between the germline ends. CD4+ and CD8+ cells were isolated by positive magnetic bead selection on an AutoMACS, and purity was checked by flow cytometry. Clonal expansions were first screened by flow cytometry with a TCR V beta antibody panel, then characterized by TCRB deep sequencing of sorted CD8+ fractions. Ficoll-Paque PLUS density gradient separation was used to isolate peripheral blood mononuclear cells. Using Nucleospin Tissue or Tissue XS kits, DNA was extracted from CD4-enriched, CD8-enriched or PBMC samples, with quantification by a Qubit 2.0 fluorometer.

The clonotype comes from an adult with rheumatoid arthritis. The chain was built from TRBV19 and TRBJ2-6, and the D gene may be TRBD1, 6 bases matching. Sequencing used CD8+ T cells sorted from blood. The sequence in DNA is TGTGCCAGTAGTACATATACAGGGACTGGGGCCAACGTCCTGACTTTC. It encodes CASSTYTGTGANVLTF.